One and the same sample provided the 26 T cell receptor beta chains below, sequenced in a study of blood T cells in healthy people across ages. Using a J-beta primer mix together with a sample-barcoded 5' primer, a second PCR was run for roughly 7 to 11 cycles. TCRdb reprocessed the 5' RACE reads with MiXCR, giving one entry per CDR3 protein. Of roughly 800,000 distinct CDR3 sequences listed, roughly 64% are singletons. The sequenced sample was blood. The receptor set was obtained from a man aged 30-40 years in good health.

This sequence joins TRBV9 and TRBJ2-5; no clear D gene. Germline CDR1 SGDLS, CDR2 YYNGEE. V gave up 0 bases and J gave up 11 bases, with 17 bases separating them. The CDR3 sequence is 14 residues long. Here the CDR3 reads CASSVGRLTNEQYF. CDR3 DNA: TGTGCCAGCAGCGTAGGTCGACTGACAAATGAGCAGTACTTC.

The chain has TRBV7-9 and TRBJ2-3; no clear D. CDR1 and CDR2 from the germline V gene are SEHNR and FQNEAQ (reference sequence). V was trimmed by 6 bases and J by 0 bases, leaving 10 bases between them. The CDR3 contains 14 residues. This chain's CDR3 is CASRLTTSTDTQYF. In DNA, the CDR3 is TGTGCCAGCAGGCTTACCACTAGCACAGATACGCAGTATTTT.

The chain recombines TRBV20-1 with TRBJ2-1; the D call may be TRBD1 or TRBD2 (5 bases each). The DNA end lines up better with TRBJ2-7; the J call may be wrong. This CDR3 is 15 amino acids long. The germline gives CDR1 DFQATT, CDR2 SNEGSKA (reference sequence). Written as DNA, the CDR3 is TGCAGTGCTCAAAGTGGGACGAAATCCTACAATGAGCAGTACTTC. Its protein product is CSAQSGTKSYNEQYF.

The chain is built from TRBV20-1 and TRBJ2-1; 13 positions match TRBD2. CDR3 length equals 14 residues. The ends lost 5 bases at V and 9 bases at J; junction bases unmatched: 7. Germline V gene sequence: CDR1 DFQATT, CDR2 SNEGSKA (reference sequence). The CDR3 loop is CSAPGTSGTAEQFF. The CDR3 DNA follows: TGCAGTGCTCCTGGGACTAGCGGGACGGCTGAGCAGTTCTTC.

The chain employs TRBV6-5 and TRBJ2-2; D is unclear. CDR1 is MNHEY, CDR2 SVGAGI, per germline. There are 13 residues in the CDR3. The V and J ends lost 0 bases and 8 bases respectively, with 7 bases between them. The CDR3 reads CASSYSGEGELFF. CDR3 sequence (DNA): TGTGCCAGCAGTTACTCTGGGGAAGGGGAGCTGTTTTTT.

This sequence joins TRBV20-1 and TRBJ1-1; D is possibly TRBD1 (5 bases). The germline gives CDR1 DFQATT, CDR2 SNEGSKA (reference sequence). The CDR3 length is 13 residues. Trimming left V 4 bases short and J 2 bases short, with 11 bases between. For the CDR3, the DNA is TGCAGTGCTAAGAGTCAGGGAAACACTGAAGCTTTCTTT. Its protein product is CSAKSQGNTEAFF.

This clonotype has a handful of counts. The chain combines TRBV20-1 with TRBJ1-6; TRBD1 might be the D (5 bases). Deletions cut 6 bases from V and 7 bases from J, with 10 bases between. In germline, CDR1 is DFQATT, CDR2 SNEGSKA (reference sequence). The CDR3 covers 12 residues. The CDR3 here is CSAETDNSPLHF. Here the CDR3 DNA reads TGCAGTGCCGAGACAGACAATTCACCCCTCCACTTT.

This sequence joins TRBV6-6 and TRBJ1-4, with D possibly TRBD1 on 5 matching bases. CDR3 size: 13 residues. Germline CDR1 reads MNHNY; CDR2 reads SVGAGI (reference sequence). Trimming shortened V by 5 bases and J by 7 bases, and 11 bases separated the two germline ends. CDR3: CASSHPGREKLFF. The CDR3, as DNA: TGTGCCAGCAGTCATCCGGGGCGTGAAAAACTGTTTTTT.

The gene calls are TRBV25-1 and TRBJ2-7; D may be TRBD1 (5 bases). Germline-derived CDR1 and CDR2 are MGHDK and SYGVNS. The CDR3 covers 11 residues. Trimming cost V 7 bases and J 7 bases, with 11 bases left between them. The CDR3 nucleotides read TGTGCCAGCATGGGCAACAGGGAGCAGTACTTC. This translates into CASMGNREQYF.

This clonotype was seen only a few times. V is TRBV20-1 and J is TRBJ2-7; 7 nucleotides agree with TRBD1. In germline, CDR1 is DFQATT, CDR2 SNEGSKA (reference sequence). The CDR3 loop spans 14 amino acids. V was clipped by 5 bases and J by 2 bases; unmatched bases: 9. The CDR3 region has the DNA TGCAGTGCTTACAGTCGGACAGGAACCTACGAGCAGTACTTC. Translation gives CSAYSRTGTYEQYF.

This clonotype was seen more than once but under ten times. This rearrangement joins TRBV7-9 to TRBJ1-1; TRBD1 is a possible D gene (5 bases). CDR3 length: 15 residues. Per the germline V gene, CDR1 is SEHNR and CDR2 is FQNEAQ (reference sequence). With 6 bases removed from V and 4 bases from J, the gap between germline ends came to 18 bases. CDR3 sequence: CASSFRTRAVTEAFF. As DNA, the CDR3 is TGTGCCAGCAGTTTCCGTACCAGGGCGGTCACTGAAGCTTTCTTT.

This clonotype appeared once. The chain employs TRBV28 and TRBJ2-5, with D tentatively TRBD1 (5 bases). The J call may be in error: the DNA end matches TRBJ2-7 better. This CDR3 comprises 13 residues. Germline V gene data show CDR1 as MDHEN and CDR2 as SYDVKM. CDR3 coding DNA: TGTGCCAGCAGTTTTCGCAGGGTGGGCGAGCAGTACTTC. It yields the protein CASSFRRVGEQYF.

V is TRBV4-1 and J is TRBJ1-1; D unclear. Germline V CDR1 and CDR2: MGHRA, YSYEKL. The CDR3 loop spans 14 amino acids. Between the trimmed V and J ends, which lost 4 bases and 1 base, there was a span of 10 bases. In DNA, the CDR3 is TGCGCCAGCAGCCCGAAATTAGGGAACACTGAAGCTTTCTTT. Translated: CASSPKLGNTEAFF.

This clonotype was detected a few times. The chain couples TRBV12-3 or TRBV12-4 to TRBJ2-2, with a possible D match to TRBD2 (6 bases). Trimming took 5 bases from V and 7 from J, leaving 14 bases between them. The CDR3 contains 14 residues. CDR3: CASSLAGWHGELFF. In nucleotides, the CDR3 is TGTGCCAGCAGTCTTGCGGGGTGGCACGGGGAGCTGTTTTTT.

This clonotype was picked up a small number of times. The genes are TRBV29-1 and TRBJ1-1; 7 bases line up with TRBD1. Germline-derived CDR1 and CDR2 are SQVTM and ANQGSEA. The V segment lost 7 bases and the J segment 5 bases; nucleotides outside the gene matches: 10. The CDR3 length is 13 residues. The chain's CDR3 is CSAEESRGTEAFF. Here the CDR3 DNA reads TGCAGCGCCGAGGAGAGCAGGGGGACTGAAGCTTTCTTT.

This chain joins TRBV28 and TRBJ2-1; TRBD2 matches at 12 bases. Germline values: CDR1 MDHEN, CDR2 SYDVKM. CDR3 length: 16 amino acids. Unmatched junction bases numbered 10, after V lost 6 bases and J lost 7 bases. The CDR3 is CASSPGLAGRGNEQFF. Here the CDR3 DNA reads TGTGCCAGCAGCCCAGGACTAGCGGGAAGAGGGAATGAGCAGTTCTTC.

CDR3 protein: CASAERRGNTEAFF. The CDR3 nucleotides read TGCGCCAGCGCCGAACGGCGGGGAAATACTGAAGCTTTCTTT. The rearrangement links TRBV5-1 to TRBJ1-1, with unresolved D. Germline V CDR1 and CDR2: SGHRS, YFSETQ. This CDR3 is 14 amino acids long. V was trimmed by 7 bases and J by 5 bases, leaving 18 bases between them.

This chain joins TRBV7-3 and TRBJ2-6; either TRBD1 or TRBD2 may supply D (5 bases each). Germline V gives CDR1 SGHTA, CDR2 FQGTGA. This CDR3 has 15 amino acids. The V end was cut by 5 bases, the J end by 9 bases, with 17 bases between. The CDR3 sequence is CASSPRLGVGNVLTF. CDR3 coding DNA: TGTGCCAGCAGCCCAAGGCTGGGGGTGGGCAACGTCCTGACTTTC.

This clonotype was found many times. V usage is TRBV5-1 and J usage is TRBJ2-3; 7 nucleotides agree with TRBD1. V dropped 4 bases and J dropped 2; count of bases not matched to a gene: 7. The CDR3 covers 15 residues. Germline CDR1 reads SGHRS; CDR2 reads YFSETQ. The CDR3 sequence: CASSVQGFDTDTQYF. CDR3 bases: TGCGCCAGCAGCGTACAGGGGTTTGACACAGATACGCAGTATTTT.

This rearrangement joins TRBV5-1 to TRBJ2-1; TRBD1 is a possible D gene (5 bases). V was shortened by 0 bases and J by 3 bases, with 19 bases between the two germline ends. Germline values: CDR1 SGHRS, CDR2 YFSETQ. This CDR3 has 18 residues. The CDR3 DNA reads as TGCGCCAGCAGCTTGGCGTCGATGGGGCGGACGATCTACAATGAGCAGTTCTTC. Translation: CASSLASMGRTIYNEQFF.

This sequence joins TRBV11-3 and TRBJ2-7, with 10 positions matching TRBD1. Gene TRBJ2-5 matches the end of the DNA better, so the J call may be wrong. CDR3 size: 16 residues. Germline V gene data show CDR1 as SGHNT and CDR2 as YENEEA. In DNA form, the CDR3 reads TGTGCCAGCAGCGGTCCCGGGACAGGGGACGGAGAGACCCAGTACTTC. Translating it yields CASSGPGTGDGETQYF.

The chain employs TRBV11-2 and TRBJ2-3; 8 nucleotides align to TRBD2. J gave up 5 bases and V 5 bases, and 9 bases lay outside the gene matches. Germline V CDR1 and CDR2: SGHAT, FQNNGV. The CDR3 contains 15 residues. The CDR3 nucleotides read TGTGCCAGCAGCCCGGGGAGCGGGAGTATAGATACGCAGTATTTT. Amino acids: CASSPGSGSIDTQYF.

The chain employs TRBV4-2 and TRBJ2-4; D may match TRBD1 or TRBD2 (5 bases each). This CDR3 region has 13 residues. V lost 7 bases, J lost 1 base, and 8 bases lay in between. Germline V gene sequence: CDR1 LGHNA, CDR2 YNFKEQ. The CDR3 DNA sequence: TGTGCCAGCAAGGGACCTGCCAAAAACATTCAGTACTTC. Amino acid sequence: CASKGPAKNIQYF.

The chain carries TRBV6-5 and TRBJ2-3; D is ambiguous. This CDR3 is 11 amino acids long. Trimming took 11 bases from V and 2 from J, leaving 8 bases between them. Germline loops: CDR1 MNHEY, CDR2 SVGAGI. The DNA for the CDR3 is TGTGCCGCCAAGGACACAGATACGCAGTATTTT. It specifies CAAKDTDTQYF.

The chain uses TRBV6-2 or TRBV6-3 and TRBJ1-2; possibly TRBD1 for D (5 bases). In germline, CDR1 is MNHEY, CDR2 SVGEGT. This CDR3 has 13 amino acids. V lost 6 bases and J 4 bases, leaving 12 bases between the germline ends. The CDR3 coding sequence is TGTGCCAGCAGCCAGGGAGGGGCCTATGGCTACACCTTC. Protein sequence: CASSQGGAYGYTF.

V gene TRBV20-1 combines with J gene TRBJ1-6; D remains unclear. There are 13 residues in the CDR3. V lost 5 bases, J lost 8 bases, and 13 bases lay in between. Germline CDR1 is DFQATT and CDR2 is SNEGSKA (reference sequence). CDR3 DNA sequence: TGCAGTGCTTTCAGAGTTAGAGATTCACCCCTCCACTTT. Translating it yields CSAFRVRDSPLHF.